These T cell receptor beta chains were read from a single sample in a study of OX40 agonist ivuxolimab in advanced cancers. Repertoires were generated with immunoSEQ multiplex PCR, while TCRdb's copy carries only in-frame clones and drops some. The data show about 73,000 clones, around 90% seen once. The sequencing here drew on CD4+ or CD8+ T cells sorted from blood, taken in a trial of the OX40 agonist ivuxolimab. These receptors originate from an adult with an advanced solid tumor such as melanoma, head and neck, liver or kidney cancer. Both conserved end residues are part of each CDR3. Fields, in order: clone size, CDR3 length, J gene, V gene, D gene, CDR3 protein, CDR3 DNA. The D gene is left open where the match is weak. Where a row states a size, it is once, few, many or the class of an expanded clone; other rows omit it.

size: .
length: 14
J: TRBJ2-7
V: TRBV4-3
D: .
CDR3: CASSQDLTSYEQYF
DNA: TGCGCCAGCAGCCAAGATCTTACCAGCTACGAGCAGTACTTC

size: .
length: 15
J: TRBJ1-3
V: TRBV5-1
D: .
CDR3: CASSPRGMTGNTIYF
DNA: TGCGCCAGCAGCCCTCGGGGGATGACGGGAAACACCATATATTTT

size: once
length: 14
J: TRBJ1-1
V: TRBV5-5
D: TRBD1
CDR3: CASSFGTGNTEAFF
DNA: TGTGCCAGCAGCTTTGGGACAGGAAACACTGAAGCTTTCTTT

size: .
length: 17
J: TRBJ2-2
V: TRBV5-6
D: .
CDR3: CASSLASLGLNTGELFF
DNA: TGTGCCAGCAGCTTAGCTAGCCTGGGGCTAAACACCGGGGAGCTGTTTTTT

size: .
length: 14
J: TRBJ2-4
V: TRBV10-3
D: .
CDR3: CAISDAGGKNIQYF
DNA: TGTGCCATCAGTGATGCAGGCGGGAAAAACATTCAGTACTTC

size: .
length: 15
J: TRBJ2-7
V: TRBV4-2
D: .
CDR3: CASSQDLRGFDEQYF
DNA: TGTGCCAGCAGCCAAGATCTACGCGGTTTCGACGAGCAGTACTTC

size: .
length: 13
J: TRBJ1-5
V: TRBV19
D: .
CDR3: CASSMGKDQPQHF
DNA: TGTGCCAGTAGTATGGGCAAGGATCAGCCCCAGCATTTT

size: .
length: 16
J: TRBJ2-6
V: TRBV27
D: .
CDR3: CASRSRGLSGANVLTF
DNA: TGTGCCAGCAGGTCCAGGGGCCTCTCTGGGGCCAACGTCCTGACTTTC

size: .
length: 15
J: TRBJ1-5
V: TRBV7-2
D: TRBD1
CDR3: CASSKGQGENQPQHF
DNA: TGTGCCAGCAGCAAGGGACAGGGGGAGAATCAGCCCCAGCATTTT

size: .
length: 13
J: TRBJ1-2
V: TRBV2
D: .
CDR3: CASSGGVVGGYTF
DNA: TGTGCCAGCAGTGGTGGGGTTGTGGGTGGCTACACCTTC

size: .
length: 13
J: TRBJ2-1
V: TRBV19
D: .
CDR3: CASSKQLYNEQFF
DNA: TGTGCCAGTAGTAAGCAGCTATACAATGAGCAGTTCTTC

size: .
length: 12
J: TRBJ2-1
V: TRBV18
D: TRBD2
CDR3: CASSSGLAGVVF
DNA: TGTGCCAGCTCATCGGGACTAGCGGGAGTCGTCTTC

size: once
length: 14
J: TRBJ2-5
V: TRBV19
D: .
CDR3: CASSIEPGLETQYF
DNA: TGTGCCAGTAGTATAGAGCCAGGCCTAGAGACCCAGTACTTC

size: once
length: 17
J: TRBJ2-7
V: TRBV5-6
D: TRBD2
CDR3: CASSFLGLLGRRNEQYF
DNA: TGTGCCAGCAGCTTCCTCGGTCTACTCGGGAGGAGAAACGAGCAGTACTTC

size: .
length: 18
J: TRBJ2-6
V: TRBV6-7
D: .
CDR3: CASSQLKRIQSRANVLTF
DNA: TGTGCCAGCAGTCAACTCAAGCGTATACAAAGTCGGGCCAACGTCCTGACTTTC

size: once
length: 17
J: TRBJ2-2
V: TRBV10-3
D: .
CDR3: CAISEDPPGAETGELFF
DNA: TGTGCCATCAGTGAAGATCCTCCGGGGGCGGAAACCGGGGAGCTGTTTTTT

size: .
length: 15
J: TRBJ2-2
V: TRBV29-1
D: TRBD1
CDR3: CSVEVSWDRSGELFF
DNA: TGCAGCGTTGAAGTCTCGTGGGACAGATCCGGGGAGCTGTTTTTT

size: .
length: 14
J: TRBJ2-7
V: TRBV9
D: TRBD1
CDR3: CASSVRDRANEQYF
DNA: TGTGCCAGCAGCGTGAGGGACAGGGCAAACGAGCAGTACTTC

size: .
length: 14
J: TRBJ2-7
V: TRBV28
D: .
CDR3: CASLSGTPTYEQYF
DNA: TGTGCCAGCCTCTCCGGGACACCCACCTACGAGCAGTACTTC

size: few
length: 13
J: TRBJ1-1
V: TRBV28
D: .
CDR3: CASSLSPDTEAFF
DNA: TGTGCCAGCAGTTTATCCCCAGACACTGAAGCTTTCTTT

size: .
length: 15
J: TRBJ2-7
V: TRBV5-4
D: .
CDR3: CASSRASGSRNEQYF
DNA: TGTGCCAGCAGCCGCGCGTCCGGGAGTAGGAACGAGCAGTACTTC

size: .
length: 12
J: TRBJ2-7
V: TRBV29-1
D: TRBD2
CDR3: CSVGEGSYEQYF
DNA: TGCAGCGTTGGGGAGGGCTCCTACGAGCAGTACTTC

size: .
length: 15
J: TRBJ2-2
V: TRBV11-2
D: .
CDR3: CASSLQGLNTGELFF
DNA: TGTGCCAGCAGCCTTCAGGGTTTGAACACCGGGGAGCTGTTTTTT

size: .
length: 14
J: TRBJ2-2
V: TRBV6-6
D: .
CDR3: CASSYTENTGELFF
DNA: TGTGCCAGCAGTTACACAGAGAACACCGGGGAGCTGTTTTTT

size: .
length: 14
J: TRBJ1-5
V: TRBV18
D: .
CDR3: CASSPQEFNQPQHF
DNA: TGTGCCAGCTCACCGCAAGAGTTCAATCAGCCCCAGCATTTT

size: .
length: 16
J: TRBJ2-5
V: TRBV5-4
D: .
CDR3: CASSPAGGRGLSTQYF
DNA: TGTGCCAGCAGCCCCGCTGGGGGCCGGGGTTTGTCGACCCAGTACTTC

size: .
length: 17
J: TRBJ1-2
V: TRBV27
D: TRBD1
CDR3: CASSSRTGRGDNYGYTF
DNA: TGTGCCAGCAGCTCCCGGACAGGGAGGGGGGATAACTATGGCTACACCTTC

size: .
length: 14
J: TRBJ2-7
V: TRBV5-6
D: .
CDR3: CASSLWGFSYEQYF
DNA: TGTGCCAGCAGCTTGTGGGGATTTAGTTACGAGCAGTACTTC

size: .
length: 15
J: TRBJ1-5
V: TRBV6-1
D: TRBD1
CDR3: CASITFGQVNQPQHF
DNA: TGTGCCAGCATTACTTTCGGACAGGTGAATCAGCCCCAGCATTTT

size: .
length: 15
J: TRBJ1-1
V: TRBV19
D: .
CDR3: CASSYPGRANTEAFF
DNA: TGTGCCAGTAGTTACCCCGGAAGGGCAAACACTGAAGCTTTCTTT

size: .
length: 15
J: TRBJ2-1
V: TRBV28
D: TRBD1
CDR3: CASSFRTGRYNEQFF
DNA: TGTGCCAGCAGTTTTCGGACAGGGCGCTACAATGAGCAGTTCTTC

size: .
length: 14
J: TRBJ2-4
V: TRBV10-3
D: .
CDR3: CAISDTPQGNIQYF
DNA: TGTGCCATCAGTGATACACCTCAGGGAAACATTCAGTACTTC

size: .
length: 14
J: TRBJ1-1
V: TRBV7-8
D: .
CDR3: CASSPRTVNTEAFF
DNA: TGTGCCAGCAGCCCGCGGACTGTGAACACTGAAGCTTTCTTT

size: .
length: 13
J: TRBJ1-5
V: TRBV6-5
D: .
CDR3: CASSFGPNQPQHF
DNA: TGTGCCAGCAGTTTCGGGCCCAATCAGCCCCAGCATTTT

size: .
length: 15
J: TRBJ2-1
V: TRBV7-2
D: TRBD2
CDR3: CASSRIAGGTNEQFF
DNA: TGTGCCAGCAGCCGTATAGCGGGAGGAACCAATGAGCAGTTCTTC

size: .
length: 13
J: TRBJ1-5
V: TRBV6-1
D: TRBD1
CDR3: CASGQGGNQPQHF
DNA: TGTGCCAGCGGACAGGGAGGGAATCAGCCCCAGCATTTT

size: .
length: 17
J: TRBJ2-7
V: TRBV15
D: TRBD1
CDR3: CATSRDSGRGYTYEQYF
DNA: TGTGCCACCAGCAGAGATTCCGGCAGGGGGTACACCTACGAGCAGTACTTC